These 18 T cell receptor beta chains were all obtained from the same sample, sequenced in a study of cytomegalovirus exposure and HLA in healthy donors. TCRdb's table, derived via immunoSEQ multiplex PCR, lists solely in-frame clones and lacks some. The sample lists fewer than 150,000 clones, roughly 88% occurring once. The material sequenced was PBMCs. Receptors originate from a man younger than 35 in good health and CMV-seronegative.

The chain links TRBV11-2 to TRBJ2-2; D uncertain. CDR1 SGHAT and CDR2 FQNNGV come from the germline V gene. The ends were cut back, 2 bases at V and 2 bases at J, with 15 bases in the middle. The CDR3 loop spans 17 amino acids. This CDR3 reads CASSLFLSQANTGELFF. Here the CDR3 DNA reads TGTGCCAGCAGCTTATTTTTGTCGCAGGCCAACACCGGGGAGCTGTTTTTT.

This sequence joins TRBV5-1 and TRBJ1-2; 9 bases agree with TRBD1. V dropped 7 bases and J dropped 8; count of bases not matched to a gene: 15. Germline V gene sequence: CDR1 SGHRS, CDR2 YFSETQ. CDR3 size: 15 residues. In DNA form, the CDR3 reads TGCGCCAGCGCCACCCAGGGACAGGGCAGTGAAGGCTACACCTTC. Translating it yields CASATQGQGSEGYTF.

The chain couples TRBV27 to TRBJ2-1; a weak D match, TRBD2 (5 bases). This CDR3 has 13 amino acids. CDR1 is MNHEY, CDR2 SMNVEV, per germline (reference sequence). Trimming removed 9 bases from V and 4 bases from J, with 13 bases in between. The CDR3 nucleotides read TGTGCCAGTACTAGTAATCATTACAATGAGCAGTTCTTC. As protein: CASTSNHYNEQFF.

The chain links TRBV19 to TRBJ1-1; a possible D gene is TRBD1 (5 bases). V lost 4 bases to trimming and J lost 1 base, with 10 bases between them. The CDR3 loop spans 14 amino acids. Germline CDR1 LNHDA, CDR2 SQIVND (reference sequence). This CDR3 reads CASSTEGTNTEAFF. The DNA for the CDR3 is TGTGCCAGTAGTACGGAGGGGACGAACACTGAAGCTTTCTTT. The variable domain in full, with the rest retrieved from reference TRBV19 and TRBJ1-1, is DGGITQSPKYLFRKEGQNVTLSCEQNLNHDAMYWYRQDPGQGLRLIYYSQIVNDFQKGDIAEGYSVSREKKESFPLTVTSAQKNPTAFYLCASSTEGTNTEAFFGQGTRLTVV.

The chain couples TRBV10-1 to TRBJ2-3; TRBD2 is a possible D gene (5 bases). The CDR3 runs 13 residues. V lost 6 bases, J lost 6 bases, and 13 bases lay in between. From germline, CDR1 is WNHNN and CDR2 SYGVQD (reference sequence). As DNA, the CDR3 is TGCGCCAGCAGCGGCGGGTTGCAGGATACGCAGTATTTT. It encodes CASSGGLQDTQYF.

This chain links TRBV28 with TRBJ1-2, with D maybe TRBD1 (5 bases). The CDR3 consists of 14 residues. Germline CDR1 reads MDHEN; CDR2 reads SYDVKM. V lost 10 bases, J lost 3 bases, and 18 bases lay in between. CDR3 amino acids: CATHNPGGDYGYTF. The DNA for the CDR3 is TGTGCCACACACAATCCCGGGGGGGACTATGGCTACACCTTC.

This chain links TRBV7-9 with TRBJ2-3; D gene ambiguous. V was trimmed by 4 bases and J by 9 bases, leaving 11 bases between them. This CDR3 spans 12 amino acids. Germline V gene data show CDR1 as SEHNR and CDR2 as FQNEAQ (reference sequence). CDR3 in DNA: TGTGCCAGCAGCTCAGACACCAGGACGCAGTATTTT. Translation gives CASSSDTRTQYF.

The V call is TRBV7-2, the J call TRBJ2-7, with 9 bases lining up with TRBD2. Germline CDR1 SGHTA, CDR2 FQGNSA. The CDR3 covers 15 residues. The ends lost 1 base at V and 7 bases at J; junction bases unmatched: 8. The CDR3 spells CASSLVVAGVWEQYF. CDR3 DNA sequence: TGTGCCAGCAGCTTAGTGGTAGCGGGAGTTTGGGAGCAGTACTTC.

The CDR3 DNA reads as TGTGCCAGCAGACCAACTAGCGGAGGGACCCAGTACTTC. Protein product: CASRPTSGGTQYF. V is TRBV6-5 and J is TRBJ2-5; 8 bases map to TRBD2. Germline values: CDR1 MNHEY, CDR2 SVGAGI. This CDR3 region has 13 residues. V was clipped by 6 bases and J by 7 bases; unmatched bases: 7.

The chain recombines TRBV6-1 with TRBJ1-4; D might be TRBD1 (5 bases). This CDR3 is 15 amino acids long. Germline lookup yields CDR1 MNHNS and CDR2 SASEGT. V was trimmed by 6 bases and J by 1 base, leaving 12 bases between them. The CDR3 sequence: CASRRDRQTNEKLFF. The DNA of the CDR3 is TGTGCCAGCAGACGCGACAGACAAACTAATGAAAAACTGTTTTTT.

The chain has TRBV7-2 and TRBJ1-5, with D perhaps matching TRBD1 (5 bases). Germline loops: CDR1 SGHTA, CDR2 FQGNSA. The V gene lost 4 bases and the J gene lost 0 bases, with 10 bases spanning the gap. The CDR3 totals 15 residues. CDR3 protein: CASSSTTVSNQPQHF. CDR3 coding DNA: TGTGCCAGCAGCTCCACGACAGTTAGCAATCAGCCCCAGCATTTT. The full variable domain, rest sourced from reference TRBV7-2 and TRBJ1-5, is GAGVSQSPSNKVTEKGKDVELRCDPISGHTALYWYRQSLGQGLEFLIYFQGNSAPDKSGLPSDRFSAERTGGSVSTLTIQRTQQEDSAVYLCASSSTTVSNQPQHFGDGTRLSIL.

The chain couples TRBV10-1 to TRBJ2-1, with TRBD2 identical over 10 bases. V lost 2 bases and J lost 4; bases outside the gene matches: 5. The CDR3 is 16 residues long. Germline lookup yields CDR1 WNHNN and CDR2 SYGVQD (reference sequence). Here the CDR3 reads CASSESGLAVYNEQFF. DNA for the CDR3: TGCGCCAGCAGTGAGAGTGGACTAGCGGTGTACAATGAGCAGTTCTTC.

The chain is built from TRBV11-2 and TRBJ2-7; no reliable D call. Trimming pared 5 bases from V and 3 bases from J, leaving 5 bases between. This CDR3 is built from 11 residues. Looked up from germline, CDR1 is SGHAT and CDR2 is FQNNGV. The CDR3 nucleotides read TGTGCCAGCAGCCTGTTCTACGAGCAGTACTTC. It specifies CASSLFYEQYF.

The rearrangement joins TRBV27 to TRBJ2-1; 7 bases match TRBD2. Germline CDR1 and CDR2: MNHEY and SMNVEV (reference sequence). The CDR3 contains 16 residues. Trimming took 5 bases from V and 8 from J; bases not matched to a gene: 15. The CDR3, as DNA: TGTGCCAGCAGTCCGATCGGCGGGAGTGGTCTATATGAGCAGTTCTTC. Its translation is CASSPIGGSGLYEQFF.

The V gene is TRBV7-6, the J gene TRBJ1-4, with D possibly TRBD1 on 5 matching bases. In germline, CDR1 is SGHVS, CDR2 FNYEAQ. The CDR3 contains 19 residues. With 1 base removed from V and 0 bases from J, the gap between germline ends came to 18 bases. The DNA for the CDR3 is TGTGCCAGCAGCTTAGTCTTTGGGGCAGGGTATGCAACTAATGAAAAACTGTTTTTT. Translated: CASSLVFGAGYATNEKLFF.

V usage is TRBV5-6 and J usage is TRBJ2-5, with a tentative D call TRBD2 (5 bases). V was pared by 0 bases and J by 11 bases, with 8 bases between. The CDR3 is 11 amino acids. CDR1 is SGHDT, CDR2 YYEEEE, per germline. CDR3 protein: CASSLVGEQYF. CDR3 DNA sequence: TGTGCCAGCAGCTTGGTGGGAGAGCAGTACTTC.

The chain couples TRBV29-1 to TRBJ1-1; 10 positions match TRBD1. Per germline, CDR1 SQVTM and CDR2 ANQGSEA. The CDR3 sequence is 13 residues long. J gave up 1 base and V 7 bases, and 3 bases lay outside the gene matches. The CDR3: CSARTGGNTEAFF. DNA for the CDR3: TGCAGCGCTCGGACAGGGGGGAACACTGAAGCTTTCTTT.

The chain carries TRBV28 and TRBJ1-1, with 7 bases that match TRBD1. V trimming: 5 bases; J trimming: 1 base; junction bases outside the gene matches: 10. This CDR3 has 16 amino acids. Germline-derived CDR1 and CDR2 are MDHEN and SYDVKM. CDR3 nucleotide sequence: TGTGCCAGCAGTGCTCAAACCGGGACAGCGAACACTGAAGCTTTCTTT. This translates into CASSAQTGTANTEAFF. Drawing the rest from reference TRBV28 and TRBJ1-1, the complete variable domain is DVKVTQSSRYLVKRTGEKVFLECVQDMDHENMFWYRQDPGLGLRLIYFSYDVKMKEKGDIPEGYSVSREKKERFSLILESASTNQTSMYLCASSAQTGTANTEAFFGQGTRLTVV.